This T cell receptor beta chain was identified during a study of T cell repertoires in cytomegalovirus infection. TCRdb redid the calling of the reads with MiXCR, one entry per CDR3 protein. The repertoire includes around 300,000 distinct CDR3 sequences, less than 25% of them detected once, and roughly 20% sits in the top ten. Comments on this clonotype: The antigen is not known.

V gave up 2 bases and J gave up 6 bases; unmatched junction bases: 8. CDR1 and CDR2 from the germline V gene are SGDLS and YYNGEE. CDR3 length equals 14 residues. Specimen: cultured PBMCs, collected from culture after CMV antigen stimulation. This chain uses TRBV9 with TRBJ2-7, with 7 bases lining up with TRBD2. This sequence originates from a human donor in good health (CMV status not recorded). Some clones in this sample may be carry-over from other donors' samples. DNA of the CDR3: TGTGCCAGCAGCGTGTCTAGCGGTATTCGCGAGCAGTACTTC. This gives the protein CASSVSSGIREQYF.